One T cell receptor beta chain is described in this entry. Sequenced by immunoSEQ multiplex PCR; TCRdb stores in-frame clones only, minus some. The data show millions of clones, with under 95% seen just once and more than 1.5% held by the top ten. These data originate in a study of shared clonotypes between healthy human individuals. Naive CD8 cells were CD45RO-negative, positively selected for CCR7, excluding terminally differentiated effector memory CD45RA+ cells. This clonotype was obtained from a young man in good health. Some clones in this sample may be carry-over from other donors' samples. Sample: naive CD8+ T cells from PBMCs.

DNA of the CDR3: TGTGCCAGCAGTTTGCTCGGGGGCGGAGGGCCCTCCGGGGAGCTGTTTTTT. Translation: CASSLLGGGGPSGELFF. The rearrangement joins TRBV27 to TRBJ2-2; either TRBD1 or TRBD2 may supply D (6 bases each). This CDR3 region has 17 residues. V lost 3 bases to trimming and J lost 6 bases, with 20 bases between them. CDR1 is MNHEY and CDR2 is SMNVEV in the germline V gene (reference sequence).